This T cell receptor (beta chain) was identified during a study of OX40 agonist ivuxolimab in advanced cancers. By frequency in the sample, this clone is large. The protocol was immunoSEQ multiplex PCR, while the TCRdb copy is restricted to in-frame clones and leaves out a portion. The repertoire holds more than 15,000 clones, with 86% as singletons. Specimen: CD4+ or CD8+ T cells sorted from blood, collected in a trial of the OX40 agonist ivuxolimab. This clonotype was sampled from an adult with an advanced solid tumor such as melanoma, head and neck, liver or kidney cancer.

The CDR3 loop is CASSPSEGAKGREQFF. The CDR3 DNA is TGCGCCAGCAGTCCCTCCGAGGGAGCCAAGGGACGTGAGCAGTTCTTC. The chain employs TRBV4-1 and TRBJ2-1; D possibly matches TRBD1 or TRBD2 (5 bases each). CDR1 is MGHRA and CDR2 is YSYEKL in the germline V gene. The V end lost 6 bases, the J end lost 9 bases, and 24 bases lay between the germline ends. The CDR3 length is 16 residues.